This record looks at one T cell receptor beta chain sequence and its context. The target antigen is unknown. This sample is part of a study of cytomegalovirus exposure and HLA in healthy donors. Using immunoSEQ multiplex PCR, the repertoire was profiled, and TCRdb retains in-frame clones only, with some absent. The sample lists around 190,000 clones, approximately 78% occurring once. Study-level findings and limits: A subsequent analysis found that TCR clusters from the first cohort also tended to co-occur in the roughly 120 validation repertoires, with under 95% of cluster scores above 0. CMV antigen specificity of a few CMV-associated chains was confirmed in vitro. The authors listed some 160 TCR beta chains as cytomegalovirus-associated.

This clonotype was sampled from a woman aged 30 to 39 in good health and CMV-seronegative. Specimen: PBMCs.

In nucleotides, the CDR3 is TGTGCCAGCAGTGAGCCGGGGGTGTGGGAGCAGTACTTC. This encodes CASSEPGVWEQYF. This chain joins TRBV2 and TRBJ2-7; D may be TRBD2 (6 bases). With 3 bases removed from V and 7 bases from J, the gap between germline ends came to 13 bases. Germline V gene data show CDR1 as SNHLY and CDR2 as FYNNEI. This CDR3 region has 13 residues.